This T cell receptor beta chain was captured by sequencing in a study of blood T cell repertoires in COVID-19. Study at large: PBMCs, B-cell-depleted T cells, or T cells were the source of the cDNA or gDNA that made up the material.

The CDR3 has 14 residues. V lost 6 bases and J lost 3, with 14 bases in between. Per the germline V gene, CDR1 is KGHSH and CDR2 is LQKENI. This table comes from immunoSEQ multiplex PCR, and its TCRdb copy is limited to in-frame clones, with some not included. The data contain more than 200,000 clones, approximately 90% of them singletons. Seattle participants joined during active infection and were tracked over time. Sequencing used peripheral blood. The sequence came from a man aged 25-45 years with COVID-19, enrolled during active disease. The rearrangement joins TRBV18 to TRBJ1-1; maybe TRBD1 (6 bases). The CDR3 nucleotides read TGTGCCAGCTCCTACAGGGTAGGGGACACTGAAGCTTTCTTT. Translation: CASSYRVGDTEAFF.